A single sample is the source of the 19 T cell receptor beta chains below, sequenced in a study of CD8 T cells in Susac syndrome (dated by TCRdb to about 2019). Library generation was performed with the immunoSEQ multiplex PCR assay. RNA was extracted using the RNeasy kit, and roughly 0.5 to 1 ug of the RNA was reverse transcribed with random hexamers. TCRdb trimmed public reads at Q25 via fastp, called clones via MiXCR and kept in-frame beta chains. CDR3 protein duplicates are merged, each entry listing the most common genes and DNA. The sample table shows 100,000 to 150,000 distinct CDR3 sequences, and around 95% are seen once. Of the sample, over 0.07% is held by the ten largest clones. Sequencing was carried out using CD4+ T cells from PBMCs. The origin of the receptors is a human donor in good health.

The rearrangement links TRBV3-1 to TRBJ2-1; D uncertain. Trimming cost V 1 base and J 2 bases, with 12 bases left between them. The CDR3 length is 16 residues. Germline V gene lookup returns CDR1 LGHDT and CDR2 YNNKEL (reference sequence). The CDR3 loop is CASSQGMPPTYNEQFF. Written as DNA, the CDR3 is TGTGCCAGCAGCCAAGGGATGCCCCCAACCTACAATGAGCAGTTCTTC.

The chain couples TRBV20-1 to TRBJ2-7; 15 bases agree with TRBD2. Trimming removed 3 bases from V and 6 bases from J; junction bases left unmatched: 18. CDR1 is DFQATT, CDR2 SNEGSKA, per germline (reference sequence). The CDR3 has 19 residues. CDR3 in amino acids: CSASYGLAGGPVRRGEQYF. CDR3 nucleotide sequence: TGCAGTGCTAGTTACGGACTAGCGGGAGGGCCGGTCCGACGAGGCGAGCAGTACTTC.

The chain recombines TRBV20-1 with TRBJ2-1; TRBD2 might be the D (5 bases). The CDR3 is 14 residues long. V was clipped by 3 bases and J by 4 bases, with 13 bases between them. Germline CDR1 DFQATT, CDR2 SNEGSKA (reference sequence). The CDR3 coding sequence is TGCAGTGCTAGTGAGGGTAATGGGTACAATGAGCAGTTCTTC. Translating gives CSASEGNGYNEQFF.

This sequence joins TRBV27 and TRBJ2-1; 13 nucleotides line up with TRBD2. The length of the CDR3 is 13 residues. V was clipped by 11 bases and J by 9 bases; unmatched bases: 7. The germline gives CDR1 MNHEY, CDR2 SMNVEV (reference sequence). The CDR3 region has the DNA TGTGCCTGTCGGACTAGCGGGAGAGGTGAGCAGTTCTTC. This sequence encodes CACRTSGRGEQFF.

J is TRBJ1-1 and V is TRBV5-5; D is ambiguous. Germline V gene data show CDR1 as SGHKS and CDR2 as YYEKEE (reference sequence). The CDR3 has 14 amino acids. V dropped 2 bases and J dropped 2 bases, with 10 bases sitting between them. The CDR3 DNA sequence: TGTGCCAGCAGCTTCTACGACGAAAACACTGAAGCTTTCTTT. It encodes CASSFYDENTEAFF. The variable domain in full, with the rest retrieved from reference TRBV5-5 and TRBJ1-1, is DAGVTQSPTHLIKTRGQQVTLRCSPISGHKSVSWYQQVLGQGPQFIFQYYEKEERGRGNFPDRFSARQFPNYSSELNVNALLLGDSALYLCASSFYDENTEAFFGQGTRLTVV.

The chain has TRBV6-5 and TRBJ1-1, with D hard to call. CDR1 and CDR2 (germline): MNHEY, SVGAGI. V lost 7 bases and J 7 bases, leaving 16 bases between the germline ends. The CDR3 has 13 amino acids. The CDR3: CASIQPSEREAFF. The CDR3 nucleotides are TGTGCCAGCATCCAACCTTCTGAGCGTGAAGCTTTCTTT.

The J gene is TRBJ2-2, the V gene TRBV12-3 or TRBV12-4, with TRBD1 identical over 9 bases. After removal of 5 bases from V and 5 bases from J, the junction contained 6 bases not matched to a gene. The CDR3 contains 15 residues. For the CDR3, the DNA is TGTGCCAGCAGTCCGGACAGGGGCGGAACCGGGGAGCTGTTTTTT. Its translation is CASSPDRGGTGELFF.

The chain joins TRBV24-1 to TRBJ2-3; 14 bases fit TRBD2. J lost 3 bases, V lost 4 bases, and 11 bases had no gene match. The CDR3 length is 19 residues. Per germline, CDR1 KGHDR and CDR2 SFDVKD. The CDR3 loop reads CATSESGTSGSFRTDTQYF. CDR3 sequence (DNA): TGTGCCACCAGTGAGTCCGGGACTAGCGGGAGCTTTCGGACAGATACGCAGTATTTT.

This clonotype was detected once. This chain links TRBV27 with TRBJ2-1; 7 bases map to TRBD2. V lost 8 bases and J lost 2; bases outside the gene matches: 6. The CDR3 totals 14 residues. Germline values: CDR1 MNHEY, CDR2 SMNVEV (reference sequence). As DNA, the CDR3 is TGTGCCAGCGGGAGGGGAGGCCCCTACAATGAGCAGTTCTTC. This codes for CASGRGGPYNEQFF.

This clonotype occurred once. The chain joins TRBV18 to TRBJ2-2; a possible D gene is TRBD2 (5 bases). CDR1 KGHSH and CDR2 LQKENI come from the germline V gene. There are 14 residues in the CDR3. Deletions cut 3 bases from V and 2 bases from J, with 7 bases between. The chain's CDR3 is CASSPTTNTGELFF. CDR3 sequence (DNA): TGTGCCAGCTCACCGACTACAAACACCGGGGAGCTGTTTTTT.

V is TRBV20-1 and J is TRBJ2-5, with 7 bases that match TRBD1. This CDR3 spans 15 amino acids. With 7 bases clipped from V and 0 bases from J, the junction kept 11 bases outside the gene matches. From germline, CDR1 is DFQATT and CDR2 SNEGSKA (reference sequence). In DNA, the CDR3 is TGCAGTGTCCAATCAGGGGGATCCGACCAAGAGACCCAGTACTTC. Amino acids: CSVQSGGSDQETQYF.

The rearrangement links TRBV7-9 to TRBJ2-1; 11 nucleotides agree with TRBD2. V gave up 0 bases and J gave up 6 bases; unmatched junction bases: 4. This CDR3 spans 16 amino acids. Germline V gene data show CDR1 as SEHNR and CDR2 as FQNEAQ (reference sequence). CDR3 bases: TGTGCCAGCAGCTTAGCTAGCGGGAGGGCCTCCAATGAGCAGTTCTTC. Protein product: CASSLASGRASNEQFF. Filled out from reference TRBV7-9 and TRBJ2-1, the complete variable domain reads DTGVSQNPRHKITKRGQNVTFRCDPISEHNRLYWYRQTLGQGPEFLTYFQNEAQLEKSRLLSDRFSAERPKGSFSTLEIQRTEQGDSAMYLCASSLASGRASNEQFFGPGTRLTVL.

The V gene is TRBV7-2, the J gene TRBJ1-2, with a tentative D call TRBD1 (5 bases). Germline V gives CDR1 SGHTA, CDR2 FQGNSA. V lost 1 base and J 3 bases, leaving 9 bases between the germline ends. The length of the CDR3 is 14 residues. This chain's CDR3 is CASSLGQLYYGYTF. The CDR3 DNA reads TGTGCCAGCAGCTTAGGACAGCTCTACTATGGCTACACCTTC.

The CDR3 here is CASTSATEAFF. The CDR3 DNA reads TGTGCCAGTACGTCTGCCACTGAAGCTTTCTTT. The chain uses TRBV6-6 and TRBJ1-1; D remains unclear. Trimming cost V 9 bases and J 4 bases, with 9 bases left between them. This CDR3 is built from 11 residues. Germline assignment: CDR1 MNHNY and CDR2 SVGAGI (reference sequence).

The V and J genes are TRBV27 and TRBJ2-2, with D perhaps TRBD2 (5 bases). Trimming took off 1 base at V and 5 bases at J, with 5 bases between the two ends. The CDR3 is 13 amino acids. The germline CDR1 and CDR2 sequences are MNHEY and SMNVEV (reference sequence). CDR3 bases: TGTGCCAGCAGTTTATGGACTACCGGGGAGCTGTTTTTT. This codes for CASSLWTTGELFF.

This rearrangement joins TRBV20-1 to TRBJ1-2; D gene ambiguous. V was trimmed by 1 base and J by 4 bases, leaving 13 bases between them. CDR1 and CDR2 (germline): DFQATT, SNEGSKA (reference sequence). The CDR3 consists of 14 residues. CDR3 region: CSARGLMGLYGYTF. The CDR3 region has the DNA TGCAGTGCTAGAGGCCTCATGGGCCTCTATGGCTACACCTTC.

The chain combines TRBV30 with TRBJ2-2; D uncertain. The CDR3 is made up of 13 amino acids. Trimming shortened V by 0 bases and J by 4 bases, and 6 bases separated the two germline ends. CDR1 GTSNPN and CDR2 SVGIG come from the germline V gene (reference sequence). The CDR3 DNA is TGTGCCTGGAGTGTCAGTCTCACCGGGGAGCTGTTTTTT. Its translation is CAWSVSLTGELFF. The full variable domain, completed using reference TRBV30 and TRBJ2-2, is SQTIHQWPATLVQPVGSPLSLECTVEGTSNPNLYWYRQAAGRGLQLLFYSVGIGQISSEVPQNLSASRPQDRQFILSSKKLLLSDSGFYLCAWSVSLTGELFFGEGSRLTVL.

This clonotype has only one observation. V and J are TRBV19 and TRBJ2-7, with 7 nucleotides matching TRBD1. Germline values: CDR1 LNHDA, CDR2 SQIVND (reference sequence). V gave up 9 bases and J gave up 2 bases; unmatched junction bases: 4. There are 12 residues in the CDR3. This CDR3 is CASMDRTYEQYF. CDR3 coding DNA: TGTGCCAGCATGGACAGGACCTACGAGCAGTACTTC.

This clonotype was detected once. The CDR3 spells CSARVAAGSYEQYF. CDR3 sequence (DNA): TGCAGTGCTAGAGTTGCTGCGGGGTCCTACGAGCAGTACTTC. The chain links TRBV20-1 to TRBJ2-7; D is possibly TRBD2 (6 bases). This CDR3 region has 14 residues. Per germline, CDR1 DFQATT and CDR2 SNEGSKA (reference sequence). Trimming stripped 1 base from V and 1 base from J, with 11 bases between.